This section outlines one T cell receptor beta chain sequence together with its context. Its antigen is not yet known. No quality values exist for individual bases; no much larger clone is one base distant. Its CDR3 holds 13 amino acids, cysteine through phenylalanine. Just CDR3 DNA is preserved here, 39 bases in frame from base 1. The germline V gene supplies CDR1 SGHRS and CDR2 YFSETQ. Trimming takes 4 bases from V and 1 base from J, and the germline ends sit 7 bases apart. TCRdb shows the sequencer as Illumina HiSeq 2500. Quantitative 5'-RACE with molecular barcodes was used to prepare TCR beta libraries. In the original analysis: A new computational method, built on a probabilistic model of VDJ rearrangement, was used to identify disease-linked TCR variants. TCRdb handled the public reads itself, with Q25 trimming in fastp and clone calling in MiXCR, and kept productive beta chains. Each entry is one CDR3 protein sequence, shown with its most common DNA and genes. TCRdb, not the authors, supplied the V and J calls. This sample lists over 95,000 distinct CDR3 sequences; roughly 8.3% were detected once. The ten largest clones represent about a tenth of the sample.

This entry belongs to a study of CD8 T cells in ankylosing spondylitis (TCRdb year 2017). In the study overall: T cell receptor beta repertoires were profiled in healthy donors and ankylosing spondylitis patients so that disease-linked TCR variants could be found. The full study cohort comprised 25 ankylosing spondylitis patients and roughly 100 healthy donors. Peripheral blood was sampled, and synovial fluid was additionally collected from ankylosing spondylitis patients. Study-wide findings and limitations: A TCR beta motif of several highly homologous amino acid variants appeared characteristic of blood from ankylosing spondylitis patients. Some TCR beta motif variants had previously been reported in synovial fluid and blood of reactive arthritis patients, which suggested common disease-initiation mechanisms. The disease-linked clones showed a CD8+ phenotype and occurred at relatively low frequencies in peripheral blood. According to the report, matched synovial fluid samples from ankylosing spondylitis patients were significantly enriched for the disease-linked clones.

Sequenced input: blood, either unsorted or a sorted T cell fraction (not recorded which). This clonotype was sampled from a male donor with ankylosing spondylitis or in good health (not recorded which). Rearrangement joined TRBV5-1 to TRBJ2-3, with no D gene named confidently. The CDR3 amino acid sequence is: CASSRVGTDTQYF. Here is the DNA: TGCGCCAGCAGCCGCGTCGGCACAGATACGCAGTATTTT.